Sequencing of this T cell receptor (beta chain) was carried out in a study of blood T cell repertoires in COVID-19. Source study methods: Quantification of nucleated cells was approximated via reference gene primer amplification. Method: immunoSEQ multiplex PCR; TCRdb's copy keeps in-frame clones and lacks some. The DNA gave D and trimming, while V, J and clone size come from that table. The sample shows roughly 61,000 clones, approximately 81% of them seen only once. CDR1 and CDR2 from the germline V gene are SGHTA and FQGTGA. This CDR3 has 16 residues. Trimming cost V 5 bases and J 4 bases, with 19 bases left between them.

The sample consisted of peripheral blood. This sequence was found in a man aged 40-50 years with active COVID-19. J is TRBJ2-3 and V is TRBV7-3; D is unclear. CDR3 residues: CASSANAVNRADTQYF. In DNA, the CDR3 is TGTGCCAGCAGCGCAAATGCCGTTAACCGCGCAGATACGCAGTATTTT.